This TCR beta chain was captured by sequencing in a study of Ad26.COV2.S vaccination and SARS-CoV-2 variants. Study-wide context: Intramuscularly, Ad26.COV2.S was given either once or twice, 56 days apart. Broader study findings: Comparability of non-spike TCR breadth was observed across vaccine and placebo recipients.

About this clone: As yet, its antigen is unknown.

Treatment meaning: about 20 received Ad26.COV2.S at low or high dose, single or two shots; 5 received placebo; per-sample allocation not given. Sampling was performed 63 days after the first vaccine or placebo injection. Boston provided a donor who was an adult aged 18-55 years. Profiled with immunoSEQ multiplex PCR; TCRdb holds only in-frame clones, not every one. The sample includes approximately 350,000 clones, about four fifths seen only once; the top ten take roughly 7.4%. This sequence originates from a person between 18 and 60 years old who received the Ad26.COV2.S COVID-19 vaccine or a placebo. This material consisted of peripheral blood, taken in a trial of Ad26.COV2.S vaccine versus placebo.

For the CDR3, the DNA is TGTGCCAGCAGCCCGCACAAGGGGGCCTACGAGCAGTACTTC. Encoded protein: CASSPHKGAYEQYF. The rearrangement uses TRBV7-3 and TRBJ2-7; weak D call: TRBD1 (6 bases). Trimming pared 5 bases from V and 2 bases from J, leaving 13 bases between. The CDR3 has 14 amino acids. The germline gives CDR1 SGHTA, CDR2 FQGTGA.